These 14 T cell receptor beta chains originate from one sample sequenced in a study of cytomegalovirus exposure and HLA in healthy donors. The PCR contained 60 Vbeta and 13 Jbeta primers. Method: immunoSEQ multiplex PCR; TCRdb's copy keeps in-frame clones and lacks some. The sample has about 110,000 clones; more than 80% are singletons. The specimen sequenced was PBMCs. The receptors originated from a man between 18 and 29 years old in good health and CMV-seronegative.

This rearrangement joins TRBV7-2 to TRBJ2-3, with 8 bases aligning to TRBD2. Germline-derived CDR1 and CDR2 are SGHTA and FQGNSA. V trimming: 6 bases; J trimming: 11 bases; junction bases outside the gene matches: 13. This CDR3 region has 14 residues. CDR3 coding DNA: TGTGCCAGCAGGTTACCACCCCCAAGCGGGAGGCAGTATTTT. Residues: CASRLPPPSGRQYF.

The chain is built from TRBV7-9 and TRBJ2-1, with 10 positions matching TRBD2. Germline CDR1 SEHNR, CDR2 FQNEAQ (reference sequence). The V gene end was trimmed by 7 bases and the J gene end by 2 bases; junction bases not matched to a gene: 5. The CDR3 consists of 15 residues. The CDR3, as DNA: TGTGCCAGCACAGTTACTAGCGGGACCTACAATGAGCAGTTCTTC. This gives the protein CASTVTSGTYNEQFF.

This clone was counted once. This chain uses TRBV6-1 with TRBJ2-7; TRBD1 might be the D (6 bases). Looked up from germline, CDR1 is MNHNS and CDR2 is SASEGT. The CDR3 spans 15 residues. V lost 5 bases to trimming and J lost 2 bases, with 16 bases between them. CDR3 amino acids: CASSLSHRATYEQYF. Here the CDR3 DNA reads TGTGCCAGCAGTCTCTCACACAGGGCCACCTACGAGCAGTACTTC.

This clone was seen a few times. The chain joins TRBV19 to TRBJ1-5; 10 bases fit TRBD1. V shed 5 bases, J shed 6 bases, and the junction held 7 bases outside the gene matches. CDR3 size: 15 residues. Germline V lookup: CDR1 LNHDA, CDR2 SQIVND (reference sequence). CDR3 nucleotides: TGTGCCAGTAGTCAGATCCGGGACAGGGGTCAGCCCCAGCATTTT. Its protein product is CASSQIRDRGQPQHF.

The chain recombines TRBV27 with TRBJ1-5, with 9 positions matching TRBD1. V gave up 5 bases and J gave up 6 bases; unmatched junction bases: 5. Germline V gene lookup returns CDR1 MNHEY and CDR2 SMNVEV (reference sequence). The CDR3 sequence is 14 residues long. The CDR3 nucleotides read TGTGCCAGCAGTCCGGGACAGGGACGTCAGCCCCAGCATTTT. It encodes CASSPGQGRQPQHF.

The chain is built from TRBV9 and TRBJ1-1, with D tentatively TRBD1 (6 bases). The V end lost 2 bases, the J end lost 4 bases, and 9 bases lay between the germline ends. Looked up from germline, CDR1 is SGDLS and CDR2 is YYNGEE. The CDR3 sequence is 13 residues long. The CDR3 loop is CASSVGGATEAFF. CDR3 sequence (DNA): TGTGCCAGCAGCGTTGGGGGGGCCACTGAAGCTTTCTTT.

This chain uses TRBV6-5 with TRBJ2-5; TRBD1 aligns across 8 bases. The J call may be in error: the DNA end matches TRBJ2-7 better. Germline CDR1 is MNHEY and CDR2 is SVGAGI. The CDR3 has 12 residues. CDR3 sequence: CATTGGLYEQYF. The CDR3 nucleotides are TGTGCCACCACAGGGGGTCTATACGAGCAGTACTTC.

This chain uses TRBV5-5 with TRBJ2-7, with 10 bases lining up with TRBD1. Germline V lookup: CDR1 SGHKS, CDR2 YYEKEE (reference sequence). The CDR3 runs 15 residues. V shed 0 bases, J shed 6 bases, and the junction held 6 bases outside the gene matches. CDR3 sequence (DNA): TGTGCCAGCAGCTTGGGTGACAGGGGGCTTTCCGAGCAGTACTTC. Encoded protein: CASSLGDRGLSEQYF. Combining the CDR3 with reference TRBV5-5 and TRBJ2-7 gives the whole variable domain DAGVTQSPTHLIKTRGQQVTLRCSPISGHKSVSWYQQVLGQGPQFIFQYYEKEERGRGNFPDRFSARQFPNYSSELNVNALLLGDSALYLCASSLGDRGLSEQYFGPGTRLTVT.

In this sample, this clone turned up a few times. The CDR3 DNA is TGTGCCAGCAGCGGACAACTCGCCCTCTCCGAGCAGTACTTC. It translates to CASSGQLALSEQYF. This chain links TRBV5-6 with TRBJ2-7, with D possibly TRBD1 on 5 matching bases. The CDR3 consists of 14 residues. Trimming pared 4 bases from V and 6 bases from J, leaving 17 bases between. Germline values: CDR1 SGHDT, CDR2 YYEEEE.

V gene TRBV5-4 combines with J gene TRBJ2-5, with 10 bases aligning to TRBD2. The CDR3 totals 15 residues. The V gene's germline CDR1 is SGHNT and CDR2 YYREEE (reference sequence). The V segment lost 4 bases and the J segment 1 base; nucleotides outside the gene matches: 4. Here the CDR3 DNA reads TGTGCCAGCAGCACCCGACTAGCGGGCCAAGAGACCCAGTACTTC. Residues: CASSTRLAGQETQYF.

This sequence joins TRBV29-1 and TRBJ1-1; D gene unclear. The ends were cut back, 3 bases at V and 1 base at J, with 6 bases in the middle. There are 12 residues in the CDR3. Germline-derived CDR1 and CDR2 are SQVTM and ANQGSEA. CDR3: CSVDEWNTEAFF. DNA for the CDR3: TGCAGCGTTGATGAGTGGAACACTGAAGCTTTCTTT.

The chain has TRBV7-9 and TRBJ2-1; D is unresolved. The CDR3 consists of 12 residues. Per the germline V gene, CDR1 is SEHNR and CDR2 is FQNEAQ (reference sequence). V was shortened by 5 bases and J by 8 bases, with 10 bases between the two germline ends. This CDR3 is CASSPGRDEQFF. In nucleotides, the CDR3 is TGTGCCAGCAGCCCTGGGCGAGATGAGCAGTTCTTC.

The DNA of the CDR3 is TGTGCCAGCAGTTTCCTGGGGACAGCGAACACCGGGGAGCTGTTTTTT. Translation gives CASSFLGTANTGELFF. This chain joins TRBV27 and TRBJ2-2; 7 positions agree with TRBD1. The CDR3 is 16 residues long. CDR1 is MNHEY and CDR2 is SMNVEV in the germline V gene (reference sequence). J was trimmed by 0 bases and V by 3 bases; bases with no gene match: 4.

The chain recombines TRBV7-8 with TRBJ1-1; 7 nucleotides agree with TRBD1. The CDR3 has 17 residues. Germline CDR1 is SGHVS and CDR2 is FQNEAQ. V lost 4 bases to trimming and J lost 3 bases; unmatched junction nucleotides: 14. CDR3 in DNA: TGTGCCAGCAGCTCGAGACAGGGCGGATTTGCGGACACTGAAGCTTTCTTT. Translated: CASSSRQGGFADTEAFF.